One and the same sample provided the 23 T cell receptor beta chains below, sequenced in a study of cytotoxic CD8 clonotypes in ibrutinib-treated CLL (dated by TCRdb to 2020 to 2023). The method was the immunoSEQ multiplex PCR assay. Held by TCRdb, this immuneACCESS table contains in-frame sequences only and omits some clones. Under half of the omission traces to an unresolved V gene where checked; the cause of the rest is unknown. This sample is represented by fewer than 400,000 clones; 67% of them were singletons. The ten largest clones represent roughly 6% of the sample. The starting material was PBMCs, obtained after 36 months of ibrutinib treatment. Source of these receptors: a human donor with chronic lymphocytic leukemia.

The chain joins TRBV7-2 to TRBJ1-2, with D hard to call. Trimming left V 0 bases short and J 4 bases short, with 15 bases between. The CDR3 runs 16 residues. Germline assignment: CDR1 SGHTA and CDR2 FQGNSA. CDR3 region: CASSLAASTSLYGYTF. Here the CDR3 DNA reads TGTGCCAGCAGCTTAGCGGCTTCTACAAGTCTCTATGGCTACACCTTC.

This chain connects TRBV7-9 to TRBJ2-7; D perhaps matches TRBD2 (6 bases). This CDR3 has 16 residues. The germline gives CDR1 SEHNR, CDR2 FQNEAQ (reference sequence). The V end lost 1 base, the J end lost 1 base, and 14 bases lay between the germline ends. The CDR3 here is CASSLGPGVGSYEQYF. The CDR3 DNA follows: TGTGCCAGCAGCTTAGGTCCGGGGGTTGGATCCTACGAGCAGTACTTC.

The V call is TRBV15, the J call TRBJ1-4, with 8 positions matching TRBD1. This CDR3 region has 13 residues. Trimming at V came to 9 bases and at J to 1 base, leaving 1 base not matched to a gene. CDR1 is LNHNV and CDR2 is YYDKDF in the germline V gene (reference sequence). The CDR3 DNA reads TGTGCCACGACAGGGGTAACTAATGAAAAACTGTTTTTT. This encodes CATTGVTNEKLFF.

This chain links TRBV4-2 with TRBJ1-3; D perhaps matches TRBD1 (6 bases). V gave up 4 bases and J gave up 0 bases, with 19 bases separating them. CDR3 size: 18 residues. Looked up from germline, CDR1 is LGHNA and CDR2 is YNFKEQ. The CDR3 DNA reads TGTGCCAGCAGCCCCCTCCGGGGGCAAGGCCTCTCTGGAAACACCATATATTTT. This encodes CASSPLRGQGLSGNTIYF.

The chain links TRBV15 to TRBJ2-1; D unresolved. Per the germline V gene, CDR1 is LNHNV and CDR2 is YYDKDF (reference sequence). V gave up 6 bases and J gave up 3 bases, with 15 bases separating them. The CDR3 sequence is 15 residues long. As DNA, the CDR3 is TGTGCCACCAGTACGTGGGTAGGTATCTACAATGAGCAGTTCTTC. Translated, it gives CATSTWVGIYNEQFF.

This chain uses TRBV7-9 with TRBJ1-4, with 7 bases lining up with TRBD1. CDR3 length: 14 residues. Germline values: CDR1 SEHNR, CDR2 FQNEAQ (reference sequence). Trimming at V came to 5 bases and at J to 5 bases, leaving 5 bases not matched to a gene. The CDR3 coding sequence is TGTGCCAGCAGCCAGGGACAGCTGAATGAAAAACTGTTTTTT. This encodes CASSQGQLNEKLFF. The full variable domain, in which reference TRBV7-9 and TRBJ1-4 provide the parts outside the CDR3, is DTGVSQNPRHKITKRGQNVTFRCDPISEHNRLYWYRQTLGQGPEFLTYFQNEAQLEKSRLLSDRFSAERPKGSFSTLEIQRTEQGDSAMYLCASSQGQLNEKLFFGSGTQLSVL.

The chain combines TRBV4-3 with TRBJ2-1; 15 nucleotides align to TRBD2. The CDR3 length is 17 residues. V was clipped by 4 bases and J by 6 bases; unmatched bases: 7. Germline V gives CDR1 LGHNA, CDR2 YSLEER. In DNA, the CDR3 is TGCGCCAGCAGCCTGGGACTAGCGGGAGGAAATATCAATGAGCAGTTCTTC. Translation: CASSLGLAGGNINEQFF.

J is TRBJ2-3 and V is TRBV18, with TRBD2 identical over 7 bases. This CDR3 region has 19 residues. Trimming cost V 3 bases and J 1 base; bases outside gene matches: 16. CDR1 and CDR2 (germline): KGHSH, LQKENI. Here the CDR3 DNA reads TGTGCCAGCTCACCTACTCTCGGGGGAGGGCCCGGTCGCACAGATACGCAGTATTTT. Residues: CASSPTLGGGPGRTDTQYF.

The gene calls are TRBV4-1 and TRBJ1-1; no clear D. This CDR3 is built from 14 residues. Looked up from germline, CDR1 is MGHRA and CDR2 is YSYEKL. V lost 5 bases and J 0 bases, leaving 10 bases between the germline ends. This CDR3 reads CASSFKRVNTEAFF. For the CDR3, the DNA is TGCGCCAGCAGCTTTAAACGGGTGAACACTGAAGCTTTCTTT.

The rearrangement joins TRBV7-9 to TRBJ1-2; D uncertain. V shed 2 bases and J shed 6 bases, with 13 bases lying between them. CDR3 length: 14 residues. CDR1 is SEHNR, CDR2 FQNEAQ, per germline (reference sequence). The CDR3, as DNA: TGTGCCAGCAGCTTAAAACGACACCGGGATGGCTACACCTTC. Translated, it gives CASSLKRHRDGYTF.

A single count supports this clone. The chain carries TRBV15 and TRBJ2-7; TRBD1 might be the D (6 bases). Trimming left V 0 bases short and J 4 bases short, with 10 bases between. The CDR3 has 14 amino acids. Per the germline V gene, CDR1 is LNHNV and CDR2 is YYDKDF (reference sequence). In DNA, the CDR3 is TGTGCCACCAGCAGAGAAGACAGGTGGTACGAGCAGTACTTC. Protein sequence: CATSREDRWYEQYF.

CDR3 coding DNA: TGTGCCAGCAGTCGGGGGCTCCCAGCCAAAAACATTCAGTACTTC. It specifies CASSRGLPAKNIQYF. The gene calls are TRBV27 and TRBJ2-4; D possibly uses TRBD1 or TRBD2 (6 bases each). This CDR3 contains 15 residues. Trimming took 5 bases from V and 0 from J, leaving 11 bases between them. Germline CDR1 is MNHEY and CDR2 is SMNVEV (reference sequence).

This clone occurred a few times. The CDR3 bases are TGTGCCAGCAGTGAAGGTCAGGGGGCAACGGCCGAGCAGTACTTC. Its protein product is CASSEGQGATAEQYF. V usage is TRBV2 and J usage is TRBJ2-7; the match to TRBD1 covers 8 bases. The CDR3 consists of 15 residues. With 1 base clipped from V and 6 bases from J, the junction kept 8 bases outside the gene matches. Germline CDR1 SNHLY, CDR2 FYNNEI.

The rearrangement joins TRBV27 to TRBJ1-6; D not certain. The germline V gene encodes CDR1 MNHEY and CDR2 SMNVEV (reference sequence). V was trimmed by 3 bases and J by 0 bases, leaving 6 bases between them. This CDR3 contains 15 residues. The CDR3 nucleotides read TGTGCCAGCAGTTTCGGGAGCTCCTATAATTCACCCCTCCACTTT. Its protein is CASSFGSSYNSPLHF.

V gene TRBV13 combines with J gene TRBJ1-2, with a weak D call TRBD1 (6 bases). The V end lost 9 bases, the J end lost 4 bases, and 12 bases lay between the germline ends. This CDR3 is built from 12 residues. The germline V gene encodes CDR1 PRHDT and CDR2 FYEKMQ (reference sequence). Here the CDR3 DNA reads TGTGCCAGTAAGAGGGGGATCTATGGCTACACCTTC. This sequence encodes CASKRGIYGYTF. The whole variable domain, filled in from reference TRBV13 and TRBJ1-2, reads AAGVIQSPRHLIKEKRETATLKCYPIPRHDTVYWYQQGPGQDPQFLISFYEKMQSDKGSIPDRFSAQQFSDYHSELNMSSLELGDSALYFCASKRGIYGYTFGSGTRLTVV.

This clone was detected many times. Other DNA sequences within the sample encode an identical CDR3. The genes are TRBV2 and TRBJ2-7; D is unresolved. Germline V gene sequence: CDR1 SNHLY, CDR2 FYNNEI. Trimming pared 4 bases from V and 3 bases from J, leaving 1 base between. The CDR3 is made up of 10 amino acids. The CDR3 coding sequence is TGTGCCAGCAGTGGCTACGAGCAGTACTTC. Its protein is CASSGYEQYF.

This clone was seen a handful of times. This chain connects TRBV15 to TRBJ2-3; the match to TRBD2 covers 14 bases. Per the germline V gene, CDR1 is LNHNV and CDR2 is YYDKDF (reference sequence). The CDR3 consists of 17 residues. V lost 7 bases and J lost 0; bases outside the gene matches: 6. The CDR3 reads CATTTRLAGGSTDTQYF. DNA for the CDR3: TGTGCCACCACTACACGACTAGCGGGGGGGAGCACAGATACGCAGTATTTT.

Concerning this clone itself: Other DNA sequences in this specimen translate into the identical CDR3. CDR3 sequence (DNA): TGTGCCAGCAGTCTATCGCTGGGGGCCAACGTCCTGACTTTC. This gives the protein CASSLSLGANVLTF. The chain couples TRBV28 to TRBJ2-6, with D unclear. Germline V gene lookup returns CDR1 MDHEN and CDR2 SYDVKM. The CDR3 length is 14 residues. V dropped 5 bases and J dropped 4 bases, with 9 bases sitting between them.

The rearrangement joins TRBV2 to TRBJ2-5; TRBD2 matches 7 bases. With V trimmed by 3 bases and J by 2 bases, 9 bases remained unmatched. From germline, CDR1 is SNHLY and CDR2 FYNNEI. The CDR3 has 16 amino acids. CDR3 nucleotides: TGTGCCAGCAGTGACCGGACGACAGCGGGACAAGAGACCCAGTACTTC. Its protein is CASSDRTTAGQETQYF.

The chain links TRBV6-5 to TRBJ2-3; D is unresolved. CDR1 is MNHEY, CDR2 SVGAGI, per germline. This CDR3 has 13 residues. V lost 0 bases, J lost 4 bases, and 5 bases lay in between. CDR3 in DNA: TGTGCCAGCAGTTACTCTTTGGCAGATACGCAGTATTTT. Translating it yields CASSYSLADTQYF.

This chain joins TRBV9 and TRBJ1-2; D remains ambiguous. Germline CDR1 SGDLS, CDR2 YYNGEE. V lost 0 bases to trimming and J lost 2 bases, with 17 bases between them. The CDR3 is 17 residues long. The CDR3 nucleotides read TGTGCCAGCAGCGTAGGGGGTCATTCAGCAGCGAACTATGGCTACACCTTC. Protein: CASSVGGHSAANYGYTF.

This sequence joins TRBV14 and TRBJ2-2, with D possibly being TRBD2 (6 bases). In germline, CDR1 is SGHDN, CDR2 FVKESK. The V end was cut by 1 base, the J end by 10 bases, with 16 bases between. The CDR3 runs 15 residues. The CDR3 loop reads CASSQAVGLYKELFF. As DNA, the CDR3 is TGTGCCAGCAGCCAAGCAGTGGGACTCTATAAGGAGCTGTTTTTT.

The genes are TRBV5-1 and TRBJ2-7; D not resolved. The V end lost 2 bases, the J end lost 3 bases, and 9 bases lay between the germline ends. The CDR3 has 13 amino acids. Per germline, CDR1 SGHRS and CDR2 YFSETQ. This CDR3 reads CASSFADGYEQYF. The CDR3 DNA sequence: TGCGCCAGCAGCTTTGCGGACGGCTACGAGCAGTACTTC.